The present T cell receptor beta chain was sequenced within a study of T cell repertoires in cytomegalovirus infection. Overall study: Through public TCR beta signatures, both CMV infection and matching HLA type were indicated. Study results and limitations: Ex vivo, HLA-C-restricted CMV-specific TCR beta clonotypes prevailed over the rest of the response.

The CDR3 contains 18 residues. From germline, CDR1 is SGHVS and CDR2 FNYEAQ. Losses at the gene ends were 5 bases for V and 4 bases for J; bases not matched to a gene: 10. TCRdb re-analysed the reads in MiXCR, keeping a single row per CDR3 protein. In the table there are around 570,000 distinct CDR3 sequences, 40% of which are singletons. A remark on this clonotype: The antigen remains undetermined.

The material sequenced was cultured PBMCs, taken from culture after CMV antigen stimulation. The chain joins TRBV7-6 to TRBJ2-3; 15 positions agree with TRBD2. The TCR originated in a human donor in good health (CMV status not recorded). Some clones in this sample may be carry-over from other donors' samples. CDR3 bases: TGTGCCAGCAGCCCCTGGACTAGCGGGGGGGCCCTCTCAGATACGCAGTATTTT. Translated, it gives CASSPWTSGGALSDTQYF.